The 7 T cell receptor beta chains given below trace back to one sample, sequenced in a study of shared clonotypes between healthy human individuals. Sequencing was performed with immunoSEQ multiplex PCR; in TCRdb, only in-frame clones are kept and a portion is missing. The sample has 550,000 to 800,000 clones; about 90% are singletons. Sequenced material: memory CD8+ T cells from PBMCs. The subset: CD45RO+ cells pooled with CCR7-negative TemRA cells. These receptors originate from a man younger than 35 in good health. Some clones in this sample may be carry-over from other donors' samples.

The CDR3 bases are TGTGCCAGCAGGCTTTTGGATACGCAGTATTTT. Amino acid sequence: CASRLLDTQYF. The rearrangement uses TRBV28 and TRBJ2-3; D ambiguous. The CDR3 totals 11 residues. Per the germline V gene, CDR1 is MDHEN and CDR2 is SYDVKM. Trimming left V 6 bases short and J 6 bases short, with 7 bases between.

On this clone itself: As the CDR3 is not closed by the conserved phenylalanine or tryptophan, this likely results from a read error. This rearrangement joins TRBV29-1 to TRBJ1-2, with 9 positions matching TRBD1. V lost 5 bases to trimming and J lost 3 bases; unmatched junction nucleotides: 4. The germline gives CDR1 SQVTM, CDR2 ANQGSEA. This CDR3 has 13 amino acids. CDR3 sequence: CSVTGQGYYGYTL. The CDR3 bases are TGCAGCGTTACAGGACAGGGGTACTATGGCTACACCCTC.

The chain employs TRBV29-1 and TRBJ1-2; weak D call: TRBD1 (6 bases). V was pared by 7 bases and J by 8 bases, with 14 bases between. CDR1 and CDR2 from the germline V gene are SQVTM and ANQGSEA. This CDR3 comprises 11 residues. The CDR3 loop reads CSARDTPGYTF. The CDR3 DNA follows: TGCAGCGCGCGGGACACCCCCGGCTACACCTTC.

This chain connects TRBV5-1 to TRBJ2-7; 7 bases fit TRBD1. CDR1 is SGHRS, CDR2 YFSETQ, per germline. The length of the CDR3 is 14 residues. Trimming cost V 4 bases and J 6 bases; bases outside gene matches: 10. In nucleotides, the CDR3 is TGCGCCAGCAGCCCCCGACAGGGCTGGGGCGAGCAGTACTTC. Amino acids: CASSPRQGWGEQYF.

The chain employs TRBV15 and TRBJ1-5; D remains ambiguous. The CDR3 length is 15 residues. Germline CDR1 and CDR2: LNHNV and YYDKDF (reference sequence). Between the trimmed V and J ends, which lost 0 bases and 5 bases, there was a span of 11 bases. The CDR3 loop is CATSRDRGIHQPQHF. The CDR3 nucleotides are TGTGCCACCAGCAGAGATCGTGGAATTCATCAGCCCCAGCATTTT.

The chain combines TRBV19 with TRBJ2-7; D call uncertain. Germline loops: CDR1 LNHDA, CDR2 SQIVND (reference sequence). This CDR3 has 14 residues. Trimming took 6 bases from V and 2 from J, leaving 14 bases between them. In DNA form, the CDR3 reads TGTGCCAGTAGCCCCCTCCAGCTTCCCTACGAGCAGTACTTC. It codes for CASSPLQLPYEQYF. Full variable domain (rest looked up from reference TRBV19 and TRBJ2-7): DGGITQSPKYLFRKEGQNVTLSCEQNLNHDAMYWYRQDPGQGLRLIYYSQIVNDFQKGDIAEGYSVSREKKESFPLTVTSAQKNPTAFYLCASSPLQLPYEQYFGPGTRLTVT.

CDR3 sequence: CASSPPEGYTF. CDR3 sequence (DNA): TGTGCCAGCAGCCCTCCAGAGGGCTACACCTTC. The chain carries TRBV7-2 and TRBJ1-2; the D is unclear. CDR1 is SGHTA and CDR2 is FQGNSA in the germline V gene. The CDR3 has 11 amino acids. V was shortened by 5 bases and J by 8 bases, with 9 bases between the two germline ends. The whole variable domain, remainder taken from reference TRBV7-2 and TRBJ1-2, is GAGVSQSPSNKVTEKGKDVELRCDPISGHTALYWYRQSLGQGLEFLIYFQGNSAPDKSGLPSDRFSAERTGGSVSTLTIQRTQQEDSAVYLCASSPPEGYTFGSGTRLTVV.